The 20 T cell receptor beta chains listed next were all sequenced from one sample in a study of cytomegalovirus exposure and HLA in healthy donors. The PCR had 60 Vbeta and 13 Jbeta primers. Assay used: immunoSEQ multiplex PCR; TCRdb lists only in-frame clones, some missing. The profile covers some 97,000 clones, with around 84% appearing a single time and 1.2% taken by the ten largest. The sequencing input was PBMCs. The origin of the receptors is a woman under 30 in good health and CMV-seronegative.

This sequence joins TRBV5-1 and TRBJ2-1, with 12 bases fitting TRBD2. With 3 bases clipped from V and 9 bases from J, the junction kept 10 bases outside the gene matches. This CDR3 spans 16 amino acids. Germline V gives CDR1 SGHRS, CDR2 YFSETQ. CDR3 nucleotide sequence: TGCGCCAGCAGCTACACCTCTAGCGGGGGGGTTATTGAGCAGTTCTTC. This sequence encodes CASSYTSSGGVIEQFF.

The chain couples TRBV6-1 to TRBJ1-5; D is uncertain. Germline V lookup: CDR1 MNHNS, CDR2 SASEGT. The CDR3 loop spans 17 amino acids. Between the trimmed V and J ends, which lost 3 bases and 0 bases, there was a span of 15 bases. The CDR3 region has the DNA TGTGCCAGCAGTGATCGGATTTTCGGGAATAGCAATCAGCCCCAGCATTTT. This sequence encodes CASSDRIFGNSNQPQHF.

The chain uses TRBV6-5 and TRBJ2-3; D is ambiguous. The germline V and J ends were trimmed by 5 bases and 0 bases, with 9 bases remaining between them. This CDR3 has 14 amino acids. Germline V gene data show CDR1 as MNHEY and CDR2 as SVGAGI. CDR3 coding DNA: TGTGCCAGCAGTCACTGGGCTAGCACAGATACGCAGTATTTT. Amino acid sequence: CASSHWASTDTQYF.

This rearrangement joins TRBV4-3 to TRBJ1-5; D is uncertain. Trimming pared 0 bases from V and 4 bases from J, leaving 13 bases between. The CDR3 has 16 residues. The germline gives CDR1 LGHNA, CDR2 YSLEER. CDR3 loop: CASSQDRGGKNQPQHF. The CDR3 DNA reads TGCGCCAGCAGCCAAGATCGCGGTGGCAAGAATCAGCCCCAGCATTTT.

This clone occurred once. The rearrangement uses TRBV28 and TRBJ2-5, with a possible D match to TRBD2 (5 bases). The germline V gene encodes CDR1 MDHEN and CDR2 SYDVKM. V was cut by 5 bases and J by 1 base, with 14 bases left in between. CDR3 length: 15 residues. The CDR3 coding sequence is TGTGCCAGCAGTCCACAAGGACTGCCCCAAGAGACCCAGTACTTC. Protein: CASSPQGLPQETQYF.

V and J are TRBV5-5 and TRBJ2-3, with D possibly being TRBD2 (6 bases). CDR1 is SGHKS and CDR2 is YYEKEE in the germline V gene (reference sequence). The CDR3 is made up of 15 amino acids. The germline V and J ends were trimmed by 4 bases and 5 bases, with 17 bases remaining between them. For the CDR3, the DNA is TGTGCCAGCAGCCCGGGACTGACAACGCTAGATACGCAGTATTTT. It encodes CASSPGLTTLDTQYF. Combining the CDR3 with reference TRBV5-5 and TRBJ2-3 gives the whole variable domain DAGVTQSPTHLIKTRGQQVTLRCSPISGHKSVSWYQQVLGQGPQFIFQYYEKEERGRGNFPDRFSARQFPNYSSELNVNALLLGDSALYLCASSPGLTTLDTQYFGPGTRLTVL.

The J gene is TRBJ1-1, the V gene TRBV28; no firm D call. With 2 bases removed from V and 1 base from J, the gap between germline ends came to 11 bases. The CDR3 is made up of 15 amino acids. Germline CDR1 is MDHEN and CDR2 is SYDVKM. The CDR3 DNA reads TGTGCCAGCAGTTTAGCTCTGGCAGGGAACACTGAAGCTTTCTTT. It specifies CASSLALAGNTEAFF.

This chain connects TRBV6-6 to TRBJ2-3, with D possibly being TRBD2 (6 bases). The CDR3 loop spans 16 amino acids. With 2 bases removed from V and 2 bases from J, the gap between germline ends came to 14 bases. Germline V gene lookup returns CDR1 MNHNY and CDR2 SVGAGI (reference sequence). The CDR3 protein is CASSYTFGGTTDTQYF. For the CDR3, the DNA is TGTGCCAGCAGTTACACGTTCGGCGGGACCACAGATACGCAGTATTTT.

The gene calls are TRBV2 and TRBJ1-2; D may be TRBD1 (6 bases). The V end lost 6 bases, the J end lost 0 bases, and 8 bases lay between the germline ends. Germline assignment: CDR1 SNHLY and CDR2 FYNNEI. The CDR3 totals 13 residues. CDR3 amino acids: CASRNRANYGYTF. CDR3 nucleotides: TGTGCCAGCAGAAACAGGGCTAACTATGGCTACACCTTC.

There are a few counts of this clone. The chain joins TRBV4-1 to TRBJ1-3; D remains unclear. Germline CDR1 MGHRA, CDR2 YSYEKL. The V end lost 1 base, the J end lost 4 bases, and 14 bases lay between the germline ends. There are 16 residues in the CDR3. CDR3 sequence reads: CASSQARSFTGNTIYF. Here the CDR3 DNA reads TGCGCCAGCAGCCAAGCACGGTCTTTCACCGGAAACACCATATATTTT.

This sequence joins TRBV10-3 and TRBJ1-5, with 7 positions matching TRBD1. Trimming at V came to 10 bases and at J to 0 bases, leaving 6 bases not matched to a gene. Per the germline V gene, CDR1 is ENHRY and CDR2 is SYGVKD. CDR3 length equals 14 residues. The CDR3 DNA sequence: TGTGCCACGACAGGGCTTGGTAGCAATCAGCCCCAGCATTTT. Protein sequence: CATTGLGSNQPQHF.

The chain recombines TRBV2 with TRBJ1-2; tentative D call: TRBD1 (6 bases). V lost 5 bases, J lost 8 bases, and 15 bases lay in between. Germline lookup yields CDR1 SNHLY and CDR2 FYNNEI. The CDR3 is made up of 13 amino acids. CDR3 nucleotide sequence: TGTGCCAGCAGTTACAGGGATGGGGCGGGCTACACCTTC. Its translation: CASSYRDGAGYTF.

This chain links TRBV5-6 with TRBJ2-1; weak D call: TRBD1 (5 bases). Deletions cut 4 bases from V and 0 bases from J, with 8 bases between. CDR3 length equals 14 residues. Per the germline V gene, CDR1 is SGHDT and CDR2 is YYEEEE. The CDR3 here is CASSLRGSYNEQFF. The DNA of the CDR3 is TGTGCCAGCAGCCTTAGGGGCTCCTACAATGAGCAGTTCTTC.

V usage is TRBV4-2 and J usage is TRBJ1-6, with a possible D match to TRBD1 (6 bases). Germline assignment: CDR1 LGHNA and CDR2 YNFKEQ. The CDR3 consists of 16 residues. V was trimmed by 4 bases and J by 4 bases, leaving 14 bases between them. CDR3 DNA sequence: TGTGCCAGCAGCCCCACAGGTAGGGGGTATAATTCACCCCTCCACTTT. It specifies CASSPTGRGYNSPLHF.

The chain carries TRBV2 and TRBJ2-1; TRBD2 matches 8 bases. CDR1 and CDR2 from the germline V gene are SNHLY and FYNNEI. With V trimmed by 5 bases and J by 5 bases, 5 bases remained unmatched. The CDR3 loop spans 14 amino acids. The CDR3 region has the DNA TGTGCCAGCAGTCGACTAGCGAGCAACAATGAGCAGTTCTTC. Translated: CASSRLASNNEQFF.

This chain uses TRBV28 with TRBJ2-5; possibly TRBD1 for D (6 bases). This CDR3 region has 14 residues. Germline V CDR1 and CDR2: MDHEN, SYDVKM. V was cut by 4 bases and J by 3 bases, with 12 bases left in between. The CDR3 DNA follows: TGTGCCAGCAGTTACCAGGGGCCGGAAGAGACCCAGTACTTC. Translation: CASSYQGPEETQYF.

The chain has TRBV28 and TRBJ1-1; 7 bases map to TRBD1. The CDR3 totals 14 residues. CDR1 and CDR2 from the germline V gene are MDHEN and SYDVKM. The J segment lost 3 bases and the V segment lost 3 bases, leaving 4 bases of the junction unmatched. The CDR3 nucleotides are TGTGCCAGCAGTTTGCCTACAGGGGACACTGAAGCTTTCTTT. This translates into CASSLPTGDTEAFF.

The chain is built from TRBV6-5 and TRBJ1-2, with no clear D. V was shortened by 4 bases and J by 6 bases, with 15 bases between the two germline ends. From germline, CDR1 is MNHEY and CDR2 SVGAGI. The CDR3 runs to 14 residues. This chain's CDR3 is CASSFRPRRNGYTF. The DNA for the CDR3 is TGTGCCAGCAGTTTCCGGCCCCGGCGGAATGGCTACACCTTC.

The gene calls are TRBV2 and TRBJ1-2; TRBD1 matches at 7 bases. This CDR3 contains 15 residues. V trimming: 1 base; J trimming: 4 bases; junction bases outside the gene matches: 6. The V gene's germline CDR1 is SNHLY and CDR2 FYNNEI. The CDR3 sequence is CASSEGGAGGYGYTF. CDR3 DNA: TGTGCCAGCAGTGAAGGGGGGGCAGGGGGCTATGGCTACACCTTC.

The chain recombines TRBV19 with TRBJ1-6; 7 nucleotides match TRBD1. J was trimmed by 5 bases and V by 3 bases; bases with no gene match: 7. This CDR3 is 16 amino acids long. Germline V gene data show CDR1 as LNHDA and CDR2 as SQIVND (reference sequence). The CDR3 region is CASSIRDSLHNSPLHF. The DNA of the CDR3 is TGTGCCAGTAGTATTCGGGACAGTCTTCATAATTCACCCCTCCACTTT.